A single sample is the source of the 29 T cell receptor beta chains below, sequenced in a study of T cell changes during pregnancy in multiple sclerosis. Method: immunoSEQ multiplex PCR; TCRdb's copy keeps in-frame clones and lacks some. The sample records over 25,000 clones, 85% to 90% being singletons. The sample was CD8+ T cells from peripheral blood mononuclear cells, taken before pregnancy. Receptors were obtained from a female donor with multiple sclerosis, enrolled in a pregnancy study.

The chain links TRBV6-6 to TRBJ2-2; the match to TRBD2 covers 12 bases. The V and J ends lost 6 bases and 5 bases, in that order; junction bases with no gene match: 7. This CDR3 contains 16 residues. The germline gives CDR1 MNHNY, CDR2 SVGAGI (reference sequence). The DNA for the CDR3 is TGTGCCAGCAGGGACTCTAGCGGGGGGGAAACCGGGGAGCTGTTTTTT. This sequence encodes CASRDSSGGETGELFF.

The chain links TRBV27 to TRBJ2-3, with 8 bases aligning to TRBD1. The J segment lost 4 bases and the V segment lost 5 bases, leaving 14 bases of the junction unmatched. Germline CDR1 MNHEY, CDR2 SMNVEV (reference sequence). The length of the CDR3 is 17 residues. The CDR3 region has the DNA TGTGCCAGCAGTCCCCTTCATTCCGACAGGGGAGCAGATACGCAGTATTTT. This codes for CASSPLHSDRGADTQYF.

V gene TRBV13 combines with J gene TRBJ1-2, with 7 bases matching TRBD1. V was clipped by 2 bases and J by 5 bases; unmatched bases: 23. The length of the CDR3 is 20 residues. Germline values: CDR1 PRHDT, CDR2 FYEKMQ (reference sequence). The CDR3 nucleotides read TGTGCCAGCAGCTTAATTGGAGGTGACATTGGAGGGGGCGGCCTTTATGGCTACACCTTC. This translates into CASSLIGGDIGGGGLYGYTF.

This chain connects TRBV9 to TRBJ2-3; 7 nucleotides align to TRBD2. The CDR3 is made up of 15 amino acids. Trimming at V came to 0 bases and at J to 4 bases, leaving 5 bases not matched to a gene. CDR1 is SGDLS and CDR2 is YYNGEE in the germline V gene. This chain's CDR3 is CASSVGGGRSDTQYF. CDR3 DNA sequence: TGTGCCAGCAGCGTAGGGGGGGGACGGTCAGATACGCAGTATTTT.

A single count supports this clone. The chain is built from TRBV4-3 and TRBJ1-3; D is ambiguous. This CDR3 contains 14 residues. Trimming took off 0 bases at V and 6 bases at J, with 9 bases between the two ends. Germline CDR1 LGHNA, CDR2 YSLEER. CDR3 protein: CASSQDWQLNTIYF. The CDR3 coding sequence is TGCGCCAGCAGCCAAGATTGGCAGTTAAACACCATATATTTT.

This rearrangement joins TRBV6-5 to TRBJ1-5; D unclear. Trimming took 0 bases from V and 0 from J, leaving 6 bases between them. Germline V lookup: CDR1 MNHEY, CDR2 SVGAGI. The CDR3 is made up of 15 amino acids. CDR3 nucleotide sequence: TGTGCCAGCAGTTACTCATACTCTAGCAATCAGCCCCAGCATTTT. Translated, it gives CASSYSYSSNQPQHF.

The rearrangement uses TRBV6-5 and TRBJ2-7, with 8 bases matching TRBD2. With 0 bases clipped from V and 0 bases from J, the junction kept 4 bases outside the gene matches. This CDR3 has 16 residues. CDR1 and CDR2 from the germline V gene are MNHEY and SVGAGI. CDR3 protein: CASSYSGLEASYEQYF. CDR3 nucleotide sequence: TGTGCCAGCAGTTACTCGGGACTAGAGGCCTCCTACGAGCAGTACTTC.

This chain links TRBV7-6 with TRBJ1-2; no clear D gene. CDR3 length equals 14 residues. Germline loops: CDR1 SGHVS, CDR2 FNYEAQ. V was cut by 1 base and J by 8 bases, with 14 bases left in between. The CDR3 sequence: CASSLGTEDQGYTF. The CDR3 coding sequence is TGTGCCAGCAGCTTAGGTACAGAAGATCAGGGCTACACCTTC.

CDR3 DNA sequence: TGTGCCAGCAGCTTGGCGGAGATGGCTTGGAATGAGCAGTTCTTC. Translating gives CASSLAEMAWNEQFF. This chain connects TRBV5-5 to TRBJ2-1; D is unclear. Germline V gives CDR1 SGHKS, CDR2 YYEKEE (reference sequence). CDR3 length: 15 residues. V was cut by 0 bases and J by 7 bases, with 14 bases left in between.

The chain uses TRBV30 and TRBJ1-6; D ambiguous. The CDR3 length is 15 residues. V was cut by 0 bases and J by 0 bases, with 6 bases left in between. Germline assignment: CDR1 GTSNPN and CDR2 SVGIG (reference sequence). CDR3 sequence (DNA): TGTGCCTGGAGTGTGGCCCCCTCCTATAATTCACCCCTCCACTTT. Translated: CAWSVAPSYNSPLHF.

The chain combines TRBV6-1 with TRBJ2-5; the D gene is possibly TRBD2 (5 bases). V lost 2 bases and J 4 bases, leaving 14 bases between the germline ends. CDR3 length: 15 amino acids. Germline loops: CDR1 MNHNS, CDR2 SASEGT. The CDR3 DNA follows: TGTGCCAGCAGTGAATATGGAAAGCGGAGAGAGACCCAGTACTTC. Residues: CASSEYGKRRETQYF.

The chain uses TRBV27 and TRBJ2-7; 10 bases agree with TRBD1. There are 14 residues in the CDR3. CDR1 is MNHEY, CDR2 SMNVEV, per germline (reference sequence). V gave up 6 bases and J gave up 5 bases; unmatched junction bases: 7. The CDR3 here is CASSYRDRGDEQYF. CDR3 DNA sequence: TGTGCCAGCAGCTACCGGGACAGGGGAGACGAGCAGTACTTC.

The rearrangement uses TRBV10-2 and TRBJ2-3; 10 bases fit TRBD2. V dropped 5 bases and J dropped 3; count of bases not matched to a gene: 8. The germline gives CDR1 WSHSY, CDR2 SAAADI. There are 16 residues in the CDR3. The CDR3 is CASSYQRGGLTDTQYF. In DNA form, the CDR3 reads TGCGCCAGCAGTTATCAGCGGGGGGGTTTGACAGATACGCAGTATTTT.

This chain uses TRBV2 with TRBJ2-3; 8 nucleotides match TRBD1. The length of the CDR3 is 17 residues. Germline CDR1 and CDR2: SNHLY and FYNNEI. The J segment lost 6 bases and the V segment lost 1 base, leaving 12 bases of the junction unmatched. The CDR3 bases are TGTGCCAGCAGTGAAGTGCTCGGCAGGGGGCGAGAGGATACGCAGTATTTT. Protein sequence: CASSEVLGRGREDTQYF.

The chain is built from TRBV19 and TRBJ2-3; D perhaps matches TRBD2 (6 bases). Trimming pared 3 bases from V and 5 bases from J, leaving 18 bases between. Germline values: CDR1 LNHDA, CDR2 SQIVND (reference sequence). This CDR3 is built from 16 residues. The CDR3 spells CASSISRGGAVDTQYF. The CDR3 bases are TGTGCCAGTAGTATCTCGAGGGGCGGGGCGGTAGATACGCAGTATTTT.

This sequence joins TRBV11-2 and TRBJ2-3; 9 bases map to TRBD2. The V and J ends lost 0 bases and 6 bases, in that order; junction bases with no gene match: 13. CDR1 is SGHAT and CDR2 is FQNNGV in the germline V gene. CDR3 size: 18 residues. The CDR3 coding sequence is TGTGCCAGCAGCTTAGATTCTCCCTCCGCGGGGGGGAAGGATACGCAGTATTTT. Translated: CASSLDSPSAGGKDTQYF.

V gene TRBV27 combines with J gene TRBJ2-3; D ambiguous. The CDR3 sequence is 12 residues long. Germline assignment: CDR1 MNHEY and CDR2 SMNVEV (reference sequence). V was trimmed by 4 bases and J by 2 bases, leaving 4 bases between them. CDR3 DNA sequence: TGTGCCAGCAGTTCCTACACAGATACGCAGTATTTT. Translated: CASSSYTDTQYF.

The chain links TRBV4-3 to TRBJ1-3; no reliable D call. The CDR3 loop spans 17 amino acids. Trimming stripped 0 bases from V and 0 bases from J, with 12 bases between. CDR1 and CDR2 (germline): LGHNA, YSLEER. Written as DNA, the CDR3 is TGCGCCAGCAGCCAAGATTGGACGGGATACTCTGGAAACACCATATATTTT. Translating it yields CASSQDWTGYSGNTIYF.

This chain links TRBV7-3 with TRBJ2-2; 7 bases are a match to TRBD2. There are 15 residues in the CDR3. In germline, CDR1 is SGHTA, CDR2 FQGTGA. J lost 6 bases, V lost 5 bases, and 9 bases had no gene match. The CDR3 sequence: CASSRTRPPAGELFF. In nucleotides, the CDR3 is TGTGCCAGCAGCCGGACTAGACCCCCAGCCGGGGAGCTGTTTTTT.

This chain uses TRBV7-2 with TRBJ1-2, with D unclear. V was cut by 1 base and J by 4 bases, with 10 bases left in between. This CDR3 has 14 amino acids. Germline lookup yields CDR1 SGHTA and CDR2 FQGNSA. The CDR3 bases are TGTGCCAGCAGCTTAGTTGCGAGGAGCTATGGCTACACCTTC. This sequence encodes CASSLVARSYGYTF.

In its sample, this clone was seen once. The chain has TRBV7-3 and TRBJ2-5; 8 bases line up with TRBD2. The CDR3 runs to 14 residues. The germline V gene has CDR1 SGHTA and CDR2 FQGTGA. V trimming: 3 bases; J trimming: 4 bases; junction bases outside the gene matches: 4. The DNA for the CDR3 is TGTGCCAGCAGCTTGACGGGGGGGGCAGAGACCCAGTACTTC. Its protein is CASSLTGGAETQYF.

DNA of the CDR3: TGTGCCAGCAGTTCCGATCTAGAAGCATCCTACAATGAGCAGTTCTTC. Protein: CASSSDLEASYNEQFF. This chain links TRBV28 with TRBJ2-1; D gene ambiguous. Germline V gene data show CDR1 as MDHEN and CDR2 as SYDVKM. The CDR3 runs to 16 residues. Trimming pared 4 bases from V and 1 base from J, leaving 14 bases between.

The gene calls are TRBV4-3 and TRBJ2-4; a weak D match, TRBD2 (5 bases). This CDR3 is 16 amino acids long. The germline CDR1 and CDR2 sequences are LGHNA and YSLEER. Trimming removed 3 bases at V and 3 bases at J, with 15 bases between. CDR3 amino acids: CASSHVPTGSKNIQYF. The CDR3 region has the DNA TGCGCCAGCAGCCACGTTCCCACGGGAAGCAAAAACATTCAGTACTTC.

CDR3 DNA: TGTGCCAGTAGTGCCTGGACAGCGGAGATTACTGAAGCTTTCTTT. It encodes CASSAWTAEITEAFF. The chain links TRBV19 to TRBJ1-1; weak D call: TRBD1 (6 bases). Germline V gives CDR1 LNHDA, CDR2 SQIVND (reference sequence). Trimming removed 5 bases from V and 5 bases from J, with 18 bases in between. The CDR3 length is 15 residues.

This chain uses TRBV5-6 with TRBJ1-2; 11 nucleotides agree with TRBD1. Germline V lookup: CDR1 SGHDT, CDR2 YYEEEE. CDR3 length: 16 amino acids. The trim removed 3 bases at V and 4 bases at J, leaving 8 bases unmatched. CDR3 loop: CASSYGTGGLGYGYTF. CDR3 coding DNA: TGTGCCAGCAGCTACGGGACAGGGGGATTGGGCTATGGCTACACCTTC.

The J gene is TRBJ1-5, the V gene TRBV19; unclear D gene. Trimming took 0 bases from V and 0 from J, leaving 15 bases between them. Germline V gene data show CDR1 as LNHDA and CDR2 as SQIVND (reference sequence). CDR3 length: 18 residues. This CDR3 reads CASSIEEGWGISNQPQHF. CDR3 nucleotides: TGTGCCAGTAGTATAGAAGAGGGTTGGGGTATTAGCAATCAGCCCCAGCATTTT.

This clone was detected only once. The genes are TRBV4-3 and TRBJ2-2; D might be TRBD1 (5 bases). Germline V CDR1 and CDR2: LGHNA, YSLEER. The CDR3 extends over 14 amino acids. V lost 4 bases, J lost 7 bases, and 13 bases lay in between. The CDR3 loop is CASSPIAGYGELFF. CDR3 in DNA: TGCGCCAGCAGCCCGATCGCAGGGTACGGGGAGCTGTTTTTT.

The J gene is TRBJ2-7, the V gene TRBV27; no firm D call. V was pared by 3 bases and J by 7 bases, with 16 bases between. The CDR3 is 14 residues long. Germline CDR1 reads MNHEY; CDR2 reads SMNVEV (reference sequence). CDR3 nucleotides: TGTGCCAGCAGTTTGGCCAGATGGCCCGCTGAGCAGTACTTC. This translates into CASSLARWPAEQYF.

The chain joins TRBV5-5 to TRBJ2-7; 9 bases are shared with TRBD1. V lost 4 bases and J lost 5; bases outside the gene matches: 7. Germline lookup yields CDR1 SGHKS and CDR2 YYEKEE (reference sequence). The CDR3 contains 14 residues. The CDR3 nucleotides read TGTGCCAGCAGCGACCGGGACAGGGACGACGAGCAGTACTTC. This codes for CASSDRDRDDEQYF.